This TCR beta chain is drawn from a study of vaccination effects on CD4 cells after COVID-19. Across the whole study: It was two doses of either the BNT162b2 or mRNA-1273 vaccine that participants received. Whole-study findings and limits: Early timepoints after infection were absent, and convalescent patients were few in the study.

As regards this clone: Its antigen is unknown.

Some clones are missing from TCRdb's copy, which holds only in-frame ones; the method was immunoSEQ multiplex PCR. The sample includes 35,000 to 55,000 clones, roughly 80% of them seen just once. Before any sequencing was done, the ViraFEST assay used viral peptide pools to expand antigen-specific CD4+ T cells. Following culture for approximately 11 days, CD4+ T cells were isolated. Documented for the person is a PCR-confirmed SARS-CoV-2 infection occurring between March and December 2020. Cultures of a few million PBMC per well contained around 11 IU/ml IL-2 plus 10 ug/ml peptides. Half-medium exchanges with IL-2 medium took place on days 3 and 7. V lost 1 base, J lost 8 bases, and 10 bases stayed unmatched. Germline CDR1 MGHRA, CDR2 YSYEKL. The CDR3 is 16 amino acids.

This specimen consisted of CD4+ T cells from PBMCs cultured with a peptide pool, obtained before COVID-19 vaccination. The V and J genes are TRBV4-1 and TRBJ2-4, with 8 positions matching TRBD1. The clonotype originates from a human donor who had a prior SARS-CoV-2 infection. The CDR3 sequence is CASSQGGDRPSDIQYF. The CDR3 DNA reads TGCGCCAGCAGCCAAGGAGGGGACAGGCCGAGCGACATTCAGTACTTC.